These 7 T cell receptor beta chains originate from one sample sequenced in a study of CD8 T cells in Susac syndrome. A quantity of about 0.5 to 1 ug RNA underwent reverse transcription using random hexamers. TCRdb re-derived calls from the immunoSEQ multiplex PCR reads in MiXCR, one entry per CDR3 protein. The data contain 250,000 to 300,000 distinct CDR3 sequences, approximately 81% of them singletons. The specimen sequenced was CD8+ T cells from PBMCs. All receptors derive from a human donor with multiple sclerosis.

The V call is TRBV7-9, the J call TRBJ1-1; the D is unclear. This CDR3 is 14 amino acids long. Trimming shortened V by 2 bases and J by 5 bases, and 12 bases separated the two germline ends. Germline values: CDR1 SEHNR, CDR2 FQNEAQ (reference sequence). The CDR3 is CASSLPEGGTEAFF. The CDR3 DNA is TGTGCCAGCAGCTTACCGGAGGGTGGGACTGAAGCTTTCTTT.

This clonotype occurred once. The chain links TRBV7-9 to TRBJ2-1, with 9 bases identical to TRBD2. Germline V gives CDR1 SEHNR, CDR2 FQNEAQ (reference sequence). After removal of 6 bases from V and 5 bases from J, the junction contained 11 bases not matched to a gene. This CDR3 spans 16 amino acids. The CDR3 coding sequence is TGTGCCAGCAGATATCCCGGGACTAGCAAGGACAATGAGCAGTTCTTC. Protein sequence: CASRYPGTSKDNEQFF. The complete variable domain, with remaining parts taken from reference TRBV7-9 and TRBJ2-1, reads DTGVSQNPRHKITKRGQNVTFRCDPISEHNRLYWYRQTLGQGPEFLTYFQNEAQLEKSRLLSDRFSAERPKGSFSTLEIQRTEQGDSAMYLCASRYPGTSKDNEQFFGPGTRLTVL.

In its sample, this clonotype was seen a few times. The chain employs TRBV9 and TRBJ2-1, with D possibly TRBD2 on 5 matching bases. CDR1 and CDR2 (germline): SGDLS, YYNGEE. The CDR3 covers 15 residues. Trimming cost V 4 bases and J 1 base, with 12 bases left between them. The CDR3 nucleotides read TGTGCCAGCAGCCCCTCGGGAACTTCCTACAATGAGCAGTTCTTC. This sequence encodes CASSPSGTSYNEQFF.

The chain recombines TRBV18 with TRBJ2-7; 15 positions agree with TRBD2. This CDR3 is 14 amino acids long. V was pared by 3 bases and J by 7 bases, with 1 base of the junction left unmatched. Per germline, CDR1 KGHSH and CDR2 LQKENI. The CDR3 coding sequence is TGTGCCAGCTCACCTGGACTAGCGGGAGGGGAGCAGTACTTC. It codes for CASSPGLAGGEQYF. The variable domain in full, completed from reference TRBV18 and TRBJ2-7, reads NAGVMQNPRHLVRRRGQEARLRCSPMKGHSHVYWYRQLPEEGLKFMVYLQKENIIDESGMPKERFSAEFPKEGPSILRIQQVVRGDSAAYFCASSPGLAGGEQYFGPGTRLTVT.

J is TRBJ2-3 and V is TRBV7-9; 7 nucleotides agree with TRBD1. The CDR3 length is 16 residues. In germline, CDR1 is SEHNR, CDR2 FQNEAQ (reference sequence). J lost 0 bases, V lost 5 bases, and 8 bases had no gene match. The chain's CDR3 is CASSAMGQRSTDTQYF. In nucleotides, the CDR3 is TGTGCCAGCAGCGCAATGGGACAGCGAAGCACAGATACGCAGTATTTT.

V usage is TRBV14 and J usage is TRBJ1-6; a possible D gene is TRBD1 (5 bases). CDR1 and CDR2 from the germline V gene are SGHDN and FVKESK. This CDR3 region has 18 residues. V gave up 0 bases and J gave up 6 bases, with 18 bases separating them. The CDR3 spells CASSQEGTLADFNSPLHF. Written as DNA, the CDR3 is TGTGCCAGCAGCCAAGAAGGGACGCTCGCCGACTTTAATTCACCCCTCCACTTT.

The chain links TRBV25-1 to TRBJ2-1; 7 positions agree with TRBD2. Germline CDR1 reads MGHDK; CDR2 reads SYGVNS. Trimming cost V 3 bases and J 7 bases; bases outside gene matches: 15. The CDR3 spans 17 residues. The CDR3 here is CASSDEMGPPGGNEQFF. DNA of the CDR3: TGTGCCAGCAGTGACGAGATGGGACCCCCGGGGGGAAATGAGCAGTTCTTC.